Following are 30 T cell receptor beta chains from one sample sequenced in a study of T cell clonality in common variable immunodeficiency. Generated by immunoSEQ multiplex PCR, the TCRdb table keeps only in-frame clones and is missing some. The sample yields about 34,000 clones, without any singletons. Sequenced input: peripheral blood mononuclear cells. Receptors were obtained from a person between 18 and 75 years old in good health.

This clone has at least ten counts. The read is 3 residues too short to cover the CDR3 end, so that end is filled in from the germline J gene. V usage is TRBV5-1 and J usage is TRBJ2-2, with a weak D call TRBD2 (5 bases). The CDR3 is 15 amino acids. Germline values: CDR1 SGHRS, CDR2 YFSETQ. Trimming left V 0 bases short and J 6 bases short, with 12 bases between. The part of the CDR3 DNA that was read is TGCGCCAGCAGCTTGGGGACTCCTTCACCCGGGGAG. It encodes CASSLGTPSPGE. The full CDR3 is CASSLGTPSPGELFF.

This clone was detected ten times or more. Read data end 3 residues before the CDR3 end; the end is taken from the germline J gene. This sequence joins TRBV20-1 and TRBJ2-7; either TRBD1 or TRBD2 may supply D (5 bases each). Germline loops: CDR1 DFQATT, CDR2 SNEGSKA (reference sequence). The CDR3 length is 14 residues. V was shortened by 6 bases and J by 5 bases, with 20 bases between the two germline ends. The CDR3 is CSAHEGRGVDEQYF. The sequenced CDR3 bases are TGCAGTGCCCACGAGGGGCGAGGGGTCGACGAG.

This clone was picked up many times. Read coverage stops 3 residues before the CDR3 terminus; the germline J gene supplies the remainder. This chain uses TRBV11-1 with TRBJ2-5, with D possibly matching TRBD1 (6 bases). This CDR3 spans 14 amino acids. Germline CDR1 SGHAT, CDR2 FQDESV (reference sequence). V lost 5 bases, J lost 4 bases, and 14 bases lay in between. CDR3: CASSLETGLETQYF. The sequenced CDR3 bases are TGTGCCAGCAGCCTGGAAACAGGGTTAGAGACC. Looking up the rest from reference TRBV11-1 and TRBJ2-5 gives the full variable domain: EAEVAQSPRYKITEKSQAVAFWCDPISGHATLYWYRQILGQGPELLVQFQDESVVDDSQLPKDRFSAERLKGVDSTLKIQPAELGDSAMYLCASSLETGLETQYFGPGTRLLVL.

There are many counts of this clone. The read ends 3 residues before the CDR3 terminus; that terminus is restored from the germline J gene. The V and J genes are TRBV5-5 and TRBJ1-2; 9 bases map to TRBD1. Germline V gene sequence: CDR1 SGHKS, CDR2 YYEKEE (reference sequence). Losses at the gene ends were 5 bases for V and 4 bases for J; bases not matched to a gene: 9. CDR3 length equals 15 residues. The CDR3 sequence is CASSSGTGYGYGYTF. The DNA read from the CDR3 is TGTGCCAGCAGTTCTGGGACAGGGTACGGCTATGGC.

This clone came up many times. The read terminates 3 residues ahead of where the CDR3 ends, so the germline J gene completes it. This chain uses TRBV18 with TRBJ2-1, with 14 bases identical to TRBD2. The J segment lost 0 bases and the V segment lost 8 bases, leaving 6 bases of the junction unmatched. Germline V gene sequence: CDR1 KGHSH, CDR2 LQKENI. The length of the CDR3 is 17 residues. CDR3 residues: CASTGLAGGFSYNEQFF. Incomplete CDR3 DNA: TGTGCCAGCACTGGACTAGCGGGAGGTTTCTCCTACAATGAG. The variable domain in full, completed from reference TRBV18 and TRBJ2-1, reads NAGVMQNPRHLVRRRGQEARLRCSPMKGHSHVYWYRQLPEEGLKFMVYLQKENIIDESGMPKERFSAEFPKEGPSILRIQQVVRGDSAAYFCASTGLAGGFSYNEQFFGPGTRLTVL.

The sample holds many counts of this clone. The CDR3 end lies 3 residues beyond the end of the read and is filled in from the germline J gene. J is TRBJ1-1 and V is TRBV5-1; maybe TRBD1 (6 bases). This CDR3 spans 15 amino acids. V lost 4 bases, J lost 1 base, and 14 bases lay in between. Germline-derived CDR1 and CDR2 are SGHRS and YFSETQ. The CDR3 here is CASSPRQVRNTEAFF. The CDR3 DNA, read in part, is TGCGCCAGCAGCCCCCGACAGGTGAGGAACACTGAA.

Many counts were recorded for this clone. CDR3 residues: CASRITGGTGELFF. Partial CDR3 DNA: TGTGCCAGCAGAATAACAGGGGGCACCGGGGAG. The rearrangement links TRBV6-4 to TRBJ2-2; 8 bases fit TRBD1. The read is 3 residues too short to cover the CDR3 end, so that end is filled in from the germline J gene. V lost 6 bases and J lost 4; bases outside the gene matches: 4. The germline gives CDR1 MRHNA, CDR2 SNTAGT. The CDR3 is 14 amino acids.

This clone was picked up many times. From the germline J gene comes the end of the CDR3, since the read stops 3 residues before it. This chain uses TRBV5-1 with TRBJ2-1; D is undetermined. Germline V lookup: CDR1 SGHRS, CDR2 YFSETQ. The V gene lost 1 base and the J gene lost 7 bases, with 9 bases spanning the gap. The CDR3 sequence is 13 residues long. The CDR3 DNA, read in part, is TGCGCCAGCAGCTTGTGGGTAGGGAATGAG. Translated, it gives CASSLWVGNE. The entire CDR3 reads CASSLWVGNEQFF.

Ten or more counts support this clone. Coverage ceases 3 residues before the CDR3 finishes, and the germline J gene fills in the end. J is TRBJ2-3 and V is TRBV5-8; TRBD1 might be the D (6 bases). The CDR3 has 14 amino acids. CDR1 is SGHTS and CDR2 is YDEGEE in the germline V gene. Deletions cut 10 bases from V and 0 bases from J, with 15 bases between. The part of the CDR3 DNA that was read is TGTGCCTCAACAGGGTCGCCTAGCACAGATACG. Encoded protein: CASTGSPSTDT. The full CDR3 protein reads CASTGSPSTDTQYF.

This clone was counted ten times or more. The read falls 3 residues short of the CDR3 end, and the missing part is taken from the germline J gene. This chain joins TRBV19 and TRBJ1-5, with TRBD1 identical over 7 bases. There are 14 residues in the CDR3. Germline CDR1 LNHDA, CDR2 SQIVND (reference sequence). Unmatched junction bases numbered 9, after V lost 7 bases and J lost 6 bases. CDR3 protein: CASTPRGASQPQHF. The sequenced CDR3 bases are TGTGCCAGTACCCCCAGGGGGGCGAGTCAGCCC.

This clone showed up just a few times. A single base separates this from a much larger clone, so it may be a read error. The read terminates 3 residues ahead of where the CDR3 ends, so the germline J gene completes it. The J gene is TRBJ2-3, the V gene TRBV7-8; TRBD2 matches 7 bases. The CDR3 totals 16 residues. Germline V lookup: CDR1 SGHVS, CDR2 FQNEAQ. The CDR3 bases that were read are TGTGCCAGCACCCAGATAACACTTGCGGGAGTAGATGCG. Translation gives CASTQITLAGVDA. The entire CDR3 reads CASTQITLAGVDAQYF.

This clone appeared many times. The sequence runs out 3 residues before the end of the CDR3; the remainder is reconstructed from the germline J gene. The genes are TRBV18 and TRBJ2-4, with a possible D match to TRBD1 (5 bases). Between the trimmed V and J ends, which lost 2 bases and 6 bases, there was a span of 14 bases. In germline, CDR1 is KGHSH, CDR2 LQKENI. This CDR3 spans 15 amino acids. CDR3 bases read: TGTGCCAGCTCACCAGTTGAGACAGAGAGAAACATT. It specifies CASSPVETERNI. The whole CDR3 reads CASSPVETERNIQYF.

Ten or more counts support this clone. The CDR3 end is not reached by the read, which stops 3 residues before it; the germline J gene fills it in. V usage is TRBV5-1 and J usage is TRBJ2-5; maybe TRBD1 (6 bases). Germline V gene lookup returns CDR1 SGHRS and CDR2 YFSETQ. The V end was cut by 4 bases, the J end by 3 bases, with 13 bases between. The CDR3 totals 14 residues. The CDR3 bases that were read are TGCGCCAGCAGCCATTGGACAGCCGAAGAGACC. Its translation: CASSHWTAEET. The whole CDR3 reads CASSHWTAEETQYF.

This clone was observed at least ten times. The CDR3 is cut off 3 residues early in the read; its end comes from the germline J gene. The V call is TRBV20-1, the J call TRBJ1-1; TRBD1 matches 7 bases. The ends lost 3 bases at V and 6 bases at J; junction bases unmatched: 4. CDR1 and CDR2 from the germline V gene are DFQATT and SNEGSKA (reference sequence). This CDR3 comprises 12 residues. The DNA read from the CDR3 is TGCAGTGCTAGGGAGACAGGGTCTGAA. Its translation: CSARETGSE. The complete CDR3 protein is CSARETGSEAFF.

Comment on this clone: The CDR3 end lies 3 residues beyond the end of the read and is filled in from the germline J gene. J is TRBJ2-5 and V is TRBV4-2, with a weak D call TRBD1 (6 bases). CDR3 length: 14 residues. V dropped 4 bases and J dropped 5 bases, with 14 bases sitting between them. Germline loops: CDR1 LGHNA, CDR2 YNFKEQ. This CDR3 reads CASSRDRLGETQYF. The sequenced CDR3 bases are TGTGCCAGCAGCCGAGACAGGCTTGGGGAGACC.

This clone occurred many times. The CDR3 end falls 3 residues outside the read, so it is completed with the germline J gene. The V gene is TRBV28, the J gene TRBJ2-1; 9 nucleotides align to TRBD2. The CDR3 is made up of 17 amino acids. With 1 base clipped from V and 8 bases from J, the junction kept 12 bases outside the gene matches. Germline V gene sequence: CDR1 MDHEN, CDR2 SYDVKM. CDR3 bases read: TGTGCCAGCAGTTTATCATTAGCGGGAGTAAGTCGGGATGAG. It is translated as CASSLSLAGVSRDE. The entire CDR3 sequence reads CASSLSLAGVSRDEQFF.

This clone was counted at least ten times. Incomplete CDR3 DNA: TGTGCCAGCAGCTTGGTAGGGGCCGGC. Amino acids: CASSLVGAG. The whole CDR3 sequence reads CASSLVGAGYTF. The V call is TRBV5-8, the J call TRBJ1-2; tentatively, D is TRBD1 (5 bases). The CDR3 extends 3 residues past the end of the read, so its final part is completed from the germline J gene. The CDR3 loop spans 12 amino acids. From germline, CDR1 is SGHTS and CDR2 YDEGEE.

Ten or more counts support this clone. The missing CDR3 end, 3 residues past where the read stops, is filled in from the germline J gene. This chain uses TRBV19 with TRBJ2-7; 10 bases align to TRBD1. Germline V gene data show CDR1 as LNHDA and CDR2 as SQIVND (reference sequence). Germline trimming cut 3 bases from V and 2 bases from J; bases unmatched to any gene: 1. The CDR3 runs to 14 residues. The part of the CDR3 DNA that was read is TGTGCCAGTAGTATCGGACAGGGGGCCTACGAG. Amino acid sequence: CASSIGQGAYE. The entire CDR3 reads CASSIGQGAYEQYF.

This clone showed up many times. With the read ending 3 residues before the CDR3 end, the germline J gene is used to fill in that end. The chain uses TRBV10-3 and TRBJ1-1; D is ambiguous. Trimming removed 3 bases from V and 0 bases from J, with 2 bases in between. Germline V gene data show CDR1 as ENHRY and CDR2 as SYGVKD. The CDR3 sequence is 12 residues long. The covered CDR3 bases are TGTGCCATCAGTGATATGAACACTGAA. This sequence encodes CAISDMNTE. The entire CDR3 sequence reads CAISDMNTEAFF.

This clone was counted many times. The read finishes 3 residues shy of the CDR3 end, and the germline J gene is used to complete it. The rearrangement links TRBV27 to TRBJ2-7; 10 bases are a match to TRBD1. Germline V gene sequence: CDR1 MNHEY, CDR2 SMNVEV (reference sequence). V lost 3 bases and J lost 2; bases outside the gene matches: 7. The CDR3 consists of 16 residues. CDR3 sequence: CASSFLGGQGTYEQYF. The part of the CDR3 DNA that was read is TGTGCCAGCAGTTTCTTAGGGGGACAGGGGACCTACGAG.

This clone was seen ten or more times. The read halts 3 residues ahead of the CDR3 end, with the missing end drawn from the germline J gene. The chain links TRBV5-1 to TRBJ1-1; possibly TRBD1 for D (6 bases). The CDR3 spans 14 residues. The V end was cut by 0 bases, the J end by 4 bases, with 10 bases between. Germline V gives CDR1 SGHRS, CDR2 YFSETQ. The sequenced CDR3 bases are TGCGCCAGCAGCTTGGTCGCAGGGGTCACTGAA. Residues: CASSLVAGVTE. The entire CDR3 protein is CASSLVAGVTEAFF.

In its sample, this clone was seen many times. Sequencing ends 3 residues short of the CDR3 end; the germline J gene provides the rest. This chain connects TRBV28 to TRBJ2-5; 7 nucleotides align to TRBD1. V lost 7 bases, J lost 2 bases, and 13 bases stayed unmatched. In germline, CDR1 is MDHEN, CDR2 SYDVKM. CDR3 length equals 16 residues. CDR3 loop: CASTPLPRDRQETQYF. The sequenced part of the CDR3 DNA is TGTGCCAGCACCCCACTTCCCCGGGACAGACAAGAGACC.

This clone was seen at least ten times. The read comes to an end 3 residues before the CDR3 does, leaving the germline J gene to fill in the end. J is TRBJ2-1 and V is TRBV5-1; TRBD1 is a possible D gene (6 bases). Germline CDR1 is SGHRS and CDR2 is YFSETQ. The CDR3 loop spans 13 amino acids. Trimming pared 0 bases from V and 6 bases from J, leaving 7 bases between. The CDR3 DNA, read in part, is TGCGCCAGCAGCTTGGTCAGGGGCAATGAG. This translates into CASSLVRGNE. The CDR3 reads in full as CASSLVRGNEQFF.

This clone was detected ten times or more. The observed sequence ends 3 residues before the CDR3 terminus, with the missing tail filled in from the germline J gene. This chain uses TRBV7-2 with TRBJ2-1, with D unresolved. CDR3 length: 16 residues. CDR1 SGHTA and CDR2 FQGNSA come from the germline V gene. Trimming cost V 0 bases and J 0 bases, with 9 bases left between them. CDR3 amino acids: CASSLAEAGSYNEQFF. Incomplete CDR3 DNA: TGTGCCAGCAGCTTAGCGGAAGCAGGCTCCTACAATGAG.

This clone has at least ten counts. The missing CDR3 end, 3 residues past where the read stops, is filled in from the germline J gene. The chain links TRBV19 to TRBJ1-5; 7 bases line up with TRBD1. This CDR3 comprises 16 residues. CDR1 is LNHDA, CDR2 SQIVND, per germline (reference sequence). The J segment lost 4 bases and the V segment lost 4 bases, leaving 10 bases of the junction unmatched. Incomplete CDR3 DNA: TGTGCCAGTAGTAGCCGTAGACAGGGAACGAATCAGCCC. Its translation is CASSSRRQGTNQP. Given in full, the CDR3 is CASSSRRQGTNQPQHF.

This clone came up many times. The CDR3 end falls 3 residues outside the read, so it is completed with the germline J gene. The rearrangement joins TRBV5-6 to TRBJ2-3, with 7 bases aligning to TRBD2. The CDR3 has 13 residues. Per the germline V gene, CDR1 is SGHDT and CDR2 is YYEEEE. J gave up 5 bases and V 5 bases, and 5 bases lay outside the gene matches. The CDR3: CASREGRGDTQYF. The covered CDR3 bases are TGTGCCAGCAGGGAGGGGAGGGGAGATACG.

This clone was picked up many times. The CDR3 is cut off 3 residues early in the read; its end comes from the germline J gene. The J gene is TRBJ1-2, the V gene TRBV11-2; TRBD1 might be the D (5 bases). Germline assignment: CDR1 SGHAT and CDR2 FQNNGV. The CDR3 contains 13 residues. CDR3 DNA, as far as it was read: TGTGCCAGCAGCCCGGGACTGGCTTTGGGC. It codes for CASSPGLALG. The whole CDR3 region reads CASSPGLALGYTF.

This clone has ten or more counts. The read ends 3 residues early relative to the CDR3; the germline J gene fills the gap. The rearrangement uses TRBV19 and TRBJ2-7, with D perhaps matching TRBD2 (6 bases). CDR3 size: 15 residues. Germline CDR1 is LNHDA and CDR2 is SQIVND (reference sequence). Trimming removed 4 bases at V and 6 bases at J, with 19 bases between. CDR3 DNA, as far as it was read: TGTGCCAGTAGTAGTGACCCCTACCTCGGGGGCGAG. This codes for CASSSDPYLGGE. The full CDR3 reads CASSSDPYLGGEQYF.

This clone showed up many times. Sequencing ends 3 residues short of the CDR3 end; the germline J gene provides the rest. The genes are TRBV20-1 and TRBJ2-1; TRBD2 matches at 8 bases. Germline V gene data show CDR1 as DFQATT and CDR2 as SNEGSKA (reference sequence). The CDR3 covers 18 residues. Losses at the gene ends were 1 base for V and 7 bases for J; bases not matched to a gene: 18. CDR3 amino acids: CSARASGTQREILNEQFF. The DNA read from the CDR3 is TGCAGTGCTAGAGCCTCGGGAACTCAGCGGGAGATTCTGAATGAG.

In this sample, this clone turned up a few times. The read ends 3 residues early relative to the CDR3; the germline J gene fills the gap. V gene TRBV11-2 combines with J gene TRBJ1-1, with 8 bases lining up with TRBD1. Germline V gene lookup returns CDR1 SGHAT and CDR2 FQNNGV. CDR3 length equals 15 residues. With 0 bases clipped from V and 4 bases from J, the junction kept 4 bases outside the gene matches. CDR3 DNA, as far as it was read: TGTGCCAGCAGCTTAGATGGGACAGGCATCACTGAA. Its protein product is CASSLDGTGITE. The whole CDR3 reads CASSLDGTGITEAFF.